These 26 T cell receptor beta chains share one sample of origin, sequenced in a study of T cells in Graves' hyperthyroidism and ophthalmopathy. The TCR beta CDR3 regions underwent amplification using RNA transcripts as the source. A first-round RT-PCR of the TCR CDR3 used the HTBI primer set. TCRdb used MiXCR to reprocess the multiplex PCR reads, holding one entry per CDR3 protein. This repertoire shows more than 350,000 distinct CDR3 sequences, about a sixth found once; its top ten account for about a third. Material: blood. The receptors originated from a woman aged 30 to 39 with Graves' hyperthyroidism that later progressed to Graves' ophthalmopathy.

This clonotype was picked up many times. The J gene is TRBJ2-7, the V gene TRBV7-8; D unclear. Germline CDR1 SGHVS, CDR2 FQNEAQ. The CDR3 covers 13 residues. V dropped 1 base and J dropped 3 bases, with 7 bases sitting between them. CDR3 coding DNA: TGTGCCAGCAGCTTAGAACTCGACTACGAGCAGTACTTC. Protein product: CASSLELDYEQYF.

This clonotype was seen at least ten times. The V call is TRBV20-1, the J call TRBJ2-1; TRBD2 matches 9 bases. The CDR3 has 23 amino acids. J was trimmed by 2 bases and V by 3 bases; bases with no gene match: 29. The V gene's germline CDR1 is DFQATT and CDR2 SNEGSKA (reference sequence). CDR3 in DNA: TGCAGTGCTAGGGTTTCGCCGGGTCTGACTAGCGGTCGCCGAGGGTACGCCTACAATGAGCAGTTCTTC. Amino acid sequence: CSARVSPGLTSGRRGYAYNEQFF.

The sample holds many counts of this clonotype. The chain couples TRBV20-1 to TRBJ1-4; tentative D call: TRBD1 (5 bases). The germline V and J ends were trimmed by 0 bases and 0 bases, with 14 bases remaining between them. The CDR3 has 17 residues. Germline CDR1 is DFQATT and CDR2 is SNEGSKA (reference sequence). In DNA, the CDR3 is TGCAGTGCTAGAGATCCGGGACGGATAGCAACTAATGAAAAACTGTTTTTT. It specifies CSARDPGRIATNEKLFF.

This clonotype was seen ten or more times. The chain is built from TRBV27 and TRBJ2-1, with TRBD2 matching 11 bases. The CDR3 is 15 residues long. Trimming at V came to 2 bases and at J to 9 bases, leaving 6 bases not matched to a gene. Germline V gene lookup returns CDR1 MNHEY and CDR2 SMNVEV (reference sequence). The CDR3 reads CASSLILAGVGEQFF. CDR3 coding DNA: TGTGCCAGCAGTTTAATACTAGCGGGAGTCGGTGAGCAGTTCTTC.

This chain links TRBV6-2 or TRBV6-3 with TRBJ2-3, with 10 bases aligning to TRBD1. CDR3 length: 15 amino acids. CDR1 and CDR2 from the germline V gene are MNHEY and SVGEGT. V shed 7 bases, J shed 3 bases, and the junction held 7 bases outside the gene matches. Written as DNA, the CDR3 is TGTGCCAGCAAAACGGGGGGACAGGGGACAGATACGCAGTATTTT. Protein product: CASKTGGQGTDTQYF.

The CDR3 is CASSQESRGLNTEAFF. The CDR3 nucleotides read TGTGCCAGCAGCCAAGAAAGTAGGGGCTTGAACACTGAAGCTTTCTTT. J is TRBJ1-1 and V is TRBV3-1; weak D call: TRBD1 (5 bases). The V end lost 0 bases, the J end lost 0 bases, and 11 bases lay between the germline ends. In germline, CDR1 is LGHDT, CDR2 YNNKEL (reference sequence). CDR3 size: 16 residues.

This clonotype was observed many times. J is TRBJ1-1 and V is TRBV5-1; TRBD1 aligns across 9 bases. The CDR3 has 15 amino acids. Germline V lookup: CDR1 SGHRS, CDR2 YFSETQ. The V gene end was trimmed by 3 bases and the J gene end by 2 bases; junction bases not matched to a gene: 5. CDR3 in amino acids: CASSWGQGVNTEAFF. In DNA form, the CDR3 reads TGCGCCAGCAGCTGGGGACAGGGTGTTAACACTGAAGCTTTCTTT.

The rearrangement joins TRBV9 to TRBJ2-1, with TRBD2 identical over 11 bases. V gave up 0 bases and J gave up 1 base; unmatched junction bases: 6. The CDR3 contains 18 residues. Germline assignment: CDR1 SGDLS and CDR2 YYNGEE. The CDR3 DNA follows: TGTGCCAGCAGCGTAGGTAGCGGGAGGGCCTGGTCCTACAATGAGCAGTTCTTC. This translates into CASSVGSGRAWSYNEQFF.

In regard to this clonotype: A much larger clone differs by one base, so this may be a read error. This chain connects TRBV6-1 to TRBJ1-6, with D possibly being TRBD1 (5 bases). The CDR3 loop spans 16 amino acids. Germline V gene data show CDR1 as MNHNS and CDR2 as SASEGT. This CDR3 is CARDPGLSSYNPPLHF. The CDR3 DNA sequence: TGTGCCAGAGACCCAGGGTTAAGCTCCTATAATCCACCCCTCCACTTT.

V and J are TRBV27 and TRBJ2-7; D tentatively fits TRBD1 or TRBD2 (5 bases each). V was trimmed by 3 bases and J by 6 bases, leaving 21 bases between them. CDR1 and CDR2 from the germline V gene are MNHEY and SMNVEV (reference sequence). The CDR3 consists of 16 residues. This chain's CDR3 is CASSFLGDASELEQYF. As DNA, the CDR3 is TGTGCCAGCAGTTTTTTGGGGGATGCCTCGGAACTCGAGCAGTACTTC.

This clonotype came up once. This may arise from a read error, as a much more abundant clone is one base away. V and J are TRBV18 and TRBJ2-7; the D gene is possibly TRBD2 (6 bases). Trimming shortened V by 3 bases and J by 4 bases, and 16 bases separated the two germline ends. Germline V lookup: CDR1 KGHSH, CDR2 LQKENI. The CDR3 loop spans 15 amino acids. The CDR3, as DNA: TGTGCCAGCTCACCCGTAGGGACGGGGAGGTACGAGCAGTACTTC. As protein: CASSPVGTGRYEQYF.

This clonotype occurred many times. The chain couples TRBV6-1 to TRBJ2-3; D is perhaps TRBD2 (5 bases). Germline lookup yields CDR1 MNHNS and CDR2 SASEGT. Trimming removed 7 bases from V and 9 bases from J, with 11 bases in between. CDR3 length: 11 amino acids. The CDR3 DNA reads TGTGCCAGCAATGAGGGAAGGACGCAGTATTTT. This encodes CASNEGRTQYF.

Ten or more counts support this clonotype. The chain uses TRBV18 and TRBJ1-5; D not certain. CDR3 length equals 17 residues. V lost 4 bases and J lost 0, with 16 bases in between. Germline V gene data show CDR1 as KGHSH and CDR2 as LQKENI. The CDR3 DNA sequence: TGTGCCAGCTCACGGAGCCACGGGGAGGGTAGCAATCAGCCCCAGCATTTT. Amino acid sequence: CASSRSHGEGSNQPQHF.

This clonotype has at least ten counts. This rearrangement joins TRBV10-3 to TRBJ1-6, with D unclear. V was trimmed by 2 bases and J by 8 bases, leaving 4 bases between them. Germline CDR1 reads ENHRY; CDR2 reads SYGVKD. CDR3 length: 12 amino acids. CDR3 loop: CAISETDSPLHF. The CDR3 nucleotides are TGTGCCATCAGTGAGACGGATTCACCCCTCCACTTT.

This clonotype has a count of ten or more. The V call is TRBV3-1, the J call TRBJ1-2; D perhaps matches TRBD1 (5 bases). CDR1 and CDR2 from the germline V gene are LGHDT and YNNKEL (reference sequence). V lost 5 bases, J lost 3 bases, and 10 bases lay in between. The CDR3 extends over 13 amino acids. CDR3 coding DNA: TGTGCCAGCAGCACGGGGGGGGACTATGGCTACACCTTC. Encoded protein: CASSTGGDYGYTF.

This clonotype showed up many times. The V call is TRBV2, the J call TRBJ1-2, with TRBD1 as a possible D gene (5 bases). Looked up from germline, CDR1 is SNHLY and CDR2 is FYNNEI. The CDR3 loop spans 15 amino acids. Deletions cut 4 bases from V and 5 bases from J, with 17 bases between. DNA of the CDR3: TGTGCCAGCAGTGGGGGACTCGGACAAGATTATGGCTACACCTTC. Amino acid sequence: CASSGGLGQDYGYTF.

In this sample, this clonotype turned up many times. The gene calls are TRBV2 and TRBJ1-1; no clear D. The CDR3 consists of 11 residues. V shed 10 bases and J shed 10 bases, with 16 bases lying between them. CDR1 and CDR2 (germline): SNHLY, FYNNEI. In DNA form, the CDR3 reads TGTGCCATCGACACCCAGCGACGAGCTTTCTTT. Amino acids: CAIDTQRRAFF. Looking up the rest from reference TRBV2 and TRBJ1-1 gives the full variable domain: EPEVTQTPSHQVTQMGQEVILRCVPISNHLYFYWYRQILGQKVEFLVSFYNNEISEKSEIFDDQFSVERPDGSNFTLKIRSTKLEDSAMYFCAIDTQRRAFFGQGTRLTVV.

This clonotype was observed once. The DNA of the CDR3 is TGCGCCAGCAGCCTATATATGAACACCGGGGAGCTGTTTTTT. This codes for CASSLYMNTGELFF. The V gene is TRBV5-1, the J gene TRBJ2-2; D unresolved. Germline CDR1 SGHRS, CDR2 YFSETQ. V gave up 4 bases and J gave up 1 base, with 8 bases separating them. The CDR3 totals 14 residues.

This chain connects TRBV3-1 to TRBJ1-5, with 7 bases lining up with TRBD1. V lost 0 bases and J lost 2; bases outside the gene matches: 19. CDR1 is LGHDT and CDR2 is YNNKEL in the germline V gene (reference sequence). The CDR3 sequence is 21 residues long. CDR3 residues: CASSQDPPWARGGVGNQPQHF. The CDR3 DNA follows: TGTGCCAGCAGCCAAGACCCGCCTTGGGCCAGGGGGGGCGTAGGCAATCAGCCCCAGCATTTT.

Comment on this clonotype: A much larger clone sits a single nucleotide away, making a read error possible. No conserved phenylalanine or tryptophan ends this CDR3, so it is likely a read error. The chain joins TRBV20-1 to TRBJ2-7, with TRBD1 identical over 9 bases. CDR3 length equals 12 residues. V shed 3 bases, J shed 4 bases, and the junction held 1 base outside the gene matches. Germline values: CDR1 DFQATT, CDR2 SNEGSKA (reference sequence). The DNA of the CDR3 is TGCAGTGCTAGGGGACAGGGATACGAGCAGTACCTC. Translated, it gives CSARGQGYEQYL.

This clonotype was detected many times. The chain carries TRBV12-3 or TRBV12-4 and TRBJ1-5; D remains ambiguous. The CDR3 totals 17 residues. Trimming shortened V by 6 bases and J by 3 bases, and 21 bases separated the two germline ends. CDR3 DNA sequence: TGTGCCAGCAGCCCAAACGAGAGGGCCTTGCCCAATCAGCCCCAGCATTTT. Encoded protein: CASSPNERALPNQPQHF.

This clonotype showed up many times. The chain employs TRBV11-3 and TRBJ2-5, with 7 positions matching TRBD2. Per the germline V gene, CDR1 is SGHNT and CDR2 is YENEEA. The CDR3 extends over 14 amino acids. Unmatched junction bases numbered 14, after V lost 11 bases and J lost 5 bases. The CDR3 DNA is TGTGCCGGCAAACGAATGCGGGAGCCGGAGACCCAGTACTTC. This gives the protein CAGKRMREPETQYF.

This clonotype has ten or more counts. The V call is TRBV6-1, the J call TRBJ1-2; 11 nucleotides align to TRBD1. Germline assignment: CDR1 MNHNS and CDR2 SASEGT. The CDR3 covers 14 residues. Trimming at V came to 8 bases and at J to 5 bases, leaving 7 bases not matched to a gene. The CDR3 DNA reads TGTGCCAGCGAAGCCGGGACAGGGGGTTATGGCTACACCTTC. Protein product: CASEAGTGGYGYTF.

Only a few counts were recorded for this clonotype. The gene calls are TRBV12-3 or TRBV12-4 and TRBJ2-3; the D is unclear. Trimming stripped 6 bases from V and 2 bases from J, with 12 bases between. The CDR3 spans 14 residues. CDR3 region: CASSSSPTTDTQYF. The CDR3 nucleotides read TGTGCCAGCAGCTCGTCCCCAACCACAGATACGCAGTATTTT.

In this sample, this clonotype turned up many times. The CDR3 region has the DNA TGTGCCAGCAGTCCCGGGACTAGCGGATACAATGAGCAGTTCTTC. It encodes CASSPGTSGYNEQFF. The chain joins TRBV27 to TRBJ2-1, with 11 bases that match TRBD2. The CDR3 consists of 15 residues. The V segment lost 5 bases and the J segment 4 bases; nucleotides outside the gene matches: 4. CDR1 and CDR2 from the germline V gene are MNHEY and SMNVEV (reference sequence).

There are a few counts of this clonotype. The chain links TRBV20-1 to TRBJ2-7, with D unresolved. Germline CDR1 and CDR2: DFQATT and SNEGSKA (reference sequence). V lost 6 bases to trimming and J lost 6 bases, with 30 bases between them. The CDR3 length is 17 residues. The CDR3 is CSAESQRWASSPLEQYF. In DNA form, the CDR3 reads TGCAGTGCCGAGAGTCAGAGGTGGGCTAGTTCCCCTCTCGAGCAGTACTTC.